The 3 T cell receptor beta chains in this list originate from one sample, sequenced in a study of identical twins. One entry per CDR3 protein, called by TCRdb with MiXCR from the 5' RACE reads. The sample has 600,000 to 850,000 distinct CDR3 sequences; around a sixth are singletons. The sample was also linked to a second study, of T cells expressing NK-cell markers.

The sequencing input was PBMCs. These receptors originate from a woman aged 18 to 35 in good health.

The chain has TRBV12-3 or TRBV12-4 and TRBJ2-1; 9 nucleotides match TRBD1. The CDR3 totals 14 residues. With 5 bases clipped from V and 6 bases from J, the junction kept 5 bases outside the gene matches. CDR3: CASSDRGVGNEQFF. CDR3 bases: TGTGCCAGCAGTGACAGGGGGGTAGGCAATGAGCAGTTCTTC.

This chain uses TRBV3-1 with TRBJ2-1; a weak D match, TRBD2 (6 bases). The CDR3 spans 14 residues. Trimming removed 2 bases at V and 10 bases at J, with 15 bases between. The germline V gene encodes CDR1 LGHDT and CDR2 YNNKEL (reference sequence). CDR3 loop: CASSQRSIREEQFF. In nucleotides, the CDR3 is TGTGCCAGCAGCCAAAGGAGCATCCGGGAGGAGCAGTTCTTC.

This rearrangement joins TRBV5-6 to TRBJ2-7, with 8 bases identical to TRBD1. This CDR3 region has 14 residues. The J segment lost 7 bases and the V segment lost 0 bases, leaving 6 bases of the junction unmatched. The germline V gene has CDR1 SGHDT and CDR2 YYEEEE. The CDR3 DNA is TGTGCCAGCAGCTTGGACCAGGGGGCGGGGGAGCAGTACTTC. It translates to CASSLDQGAGEQYF.